This T cell receptor beta chain appears in the sequencing data of a study of CD8 T cells in ankylosing spondylitis. Turning to this clonotype: The target antigen is unknown.

Overall study results and limits: Disease-linked clones reportedly showed significant enrichment in matched ankylosing spondylitis synovial fluid. In ankylosing spondylitis blood, a motif of eight highly homologous TCR beta variants appeared characteristic.

Each CDR3 protein is one row after TCRdb ran MiXCR on the 5' RACE reads. The profile shows some 85,000 distinct CDR3 sequences, roughly 9% of them singletons. The material sequenced was blood, either unsorted or a sorted T cell fraction (not recorded which). The TCR comes from a male donor with ankylosing spondylitis.

CDR3 protein: CSGGSPTSYNEQFF. The CDR3, as DNA: TGCAGCGGGGGGTCCCCTACATCCTACAATGAGCAGTTCTTC. This chain links TRBV29-1 with TRBJ2-1; D may be TRBD1 or TRBD2 (5 bases each). With 7 bases removed from V and 1 base from J, the gap between germline ends came to 14 bases. The CDR3 spans 14 residues. Germline lookup yields CDR1 SQVTM and CDR2 ANQGSEA.